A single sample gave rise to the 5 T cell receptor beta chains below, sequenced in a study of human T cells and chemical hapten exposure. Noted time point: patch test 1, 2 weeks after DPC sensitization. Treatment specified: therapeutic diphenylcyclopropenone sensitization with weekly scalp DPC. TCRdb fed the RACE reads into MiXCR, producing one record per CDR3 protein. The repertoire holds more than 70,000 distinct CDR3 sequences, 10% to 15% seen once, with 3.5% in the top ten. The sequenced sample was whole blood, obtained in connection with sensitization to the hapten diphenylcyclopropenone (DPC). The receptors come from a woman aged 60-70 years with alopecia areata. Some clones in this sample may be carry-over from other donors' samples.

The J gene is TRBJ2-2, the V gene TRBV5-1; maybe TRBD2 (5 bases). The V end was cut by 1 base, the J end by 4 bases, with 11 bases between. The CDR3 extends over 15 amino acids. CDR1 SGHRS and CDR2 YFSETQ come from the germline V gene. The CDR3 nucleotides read TGCGCCAGCAGCTTGCCGGAGAGGGCCACCGGGGAGCTGTTTTTT. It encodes CASSLPERATGELFF.

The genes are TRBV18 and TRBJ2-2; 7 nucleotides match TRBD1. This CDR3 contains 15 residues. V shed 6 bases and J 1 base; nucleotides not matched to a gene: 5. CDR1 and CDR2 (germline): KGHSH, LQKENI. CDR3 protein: CASSPGTENTGELFF. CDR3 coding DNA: TGTGCCAGCTCTCCAGGGACAGAGAACACCGGGGAGCTGTTTTTT.

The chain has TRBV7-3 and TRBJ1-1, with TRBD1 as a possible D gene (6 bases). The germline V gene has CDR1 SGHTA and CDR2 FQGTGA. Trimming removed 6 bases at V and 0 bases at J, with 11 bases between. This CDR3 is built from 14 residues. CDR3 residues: CASRPGQMNTEAFF. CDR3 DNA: TGTGCCAGCAGACCTGGACAGATGAACACTGAAGCTTTCTTT.

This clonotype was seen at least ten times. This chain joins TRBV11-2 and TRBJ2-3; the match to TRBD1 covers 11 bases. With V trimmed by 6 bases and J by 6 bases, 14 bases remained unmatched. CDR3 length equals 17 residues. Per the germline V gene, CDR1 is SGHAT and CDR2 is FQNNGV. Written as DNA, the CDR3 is TGTGCCAGCAGGCGCATACGAGGGACAGGGGGTTTGGATACGCAGTATTTT. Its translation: CASRRIRGTGGLDTQYF. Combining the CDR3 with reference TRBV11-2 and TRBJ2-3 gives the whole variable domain EAGVAQSPRYKIIEKRQSVAFWCNPISGHATLYWYQQILGQGPKLLIQFQNNGVVDDSQLPKDRFSAERLKGVDSTLKIQPAKLEDSAVYLCASRRIRGTGGLDTQYFGPGTRLTVL.

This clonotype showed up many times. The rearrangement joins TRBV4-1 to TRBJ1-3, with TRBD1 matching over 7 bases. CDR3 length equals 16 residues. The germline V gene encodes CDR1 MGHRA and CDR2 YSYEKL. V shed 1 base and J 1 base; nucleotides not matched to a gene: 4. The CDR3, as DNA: TGCGCCAGCAGCCAAGGGTACAGGGGATCTGGAAACACCATATATTTT. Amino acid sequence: CASSQGYRGSGNTIYF.